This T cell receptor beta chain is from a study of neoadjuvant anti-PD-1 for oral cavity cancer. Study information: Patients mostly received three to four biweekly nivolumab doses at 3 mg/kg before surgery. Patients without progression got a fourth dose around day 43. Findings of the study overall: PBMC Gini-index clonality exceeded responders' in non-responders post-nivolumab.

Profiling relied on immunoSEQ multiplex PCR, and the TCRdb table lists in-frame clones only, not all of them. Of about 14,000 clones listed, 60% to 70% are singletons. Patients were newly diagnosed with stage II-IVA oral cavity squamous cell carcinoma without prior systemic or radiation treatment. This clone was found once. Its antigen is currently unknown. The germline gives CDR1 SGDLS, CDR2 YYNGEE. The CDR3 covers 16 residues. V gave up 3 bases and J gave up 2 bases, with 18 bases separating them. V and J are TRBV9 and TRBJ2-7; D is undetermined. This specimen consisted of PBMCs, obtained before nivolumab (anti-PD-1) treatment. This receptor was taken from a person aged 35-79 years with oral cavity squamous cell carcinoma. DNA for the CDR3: TGTGCCAGCAGCGCAATCCTCGCAGGTCCCCCCTACGAGCAGTACTTC. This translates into CASSAILAGPPYEQYF.